This entry concerns a single TCR beta chain. Its antigen remains unidentified. This sample stems from a study of T cell repertoires in cytomegalovirus infection. About the research overall: Indications of both CMV infection and matching HLA type were provided by public TCR beta signatures.

TCRdb reprocessed the reads via MiXCR and lists one record per CDR3 protein. In the table there are roughly 49,000 distinct CDR3 sequences, about 21% of which are singletons. Study-wide points: What dominated the ex vivo response were HLA-C-restricted CMV-specific TCR beta clonotypes. The cumulative frequency of public TCR beta families distinguished individuals who carried CMV together with the relevant HLA.

Trimming left V 7 bases short and J 7 bases short, with 11 bases between. This CDR3 comprises 12 residues. The rearrangement links TRBV12-3 or TRBV12-4 to TRBJ2-1; D gene unclear. This specimen consisted of CD8+ T cells from cultured PBMCs, obtained from culture after CMV antigen stimulation. The receptor was derived from a human donor in good health (CMV status not recorded). Some clones in this sample may be carry-over from other donors' samples. CDR3 in DNA: TGTGCCAGCACCACTGGGTGGAATGAGCAGTTCTTC. Encoded protein: CASTTGWNEQFF.